This T cell receptor (beta chain) was observed in a study of early T cells in non-severe SARS-CoV-2 infection. Study information: The authors sequenced bulk RNA from unsorted whole blood, leaving chains unpaired. Study results and limitations: Matching against VDJdb likely underestimated virus-specific expansions, favoring anti-spike CD8.

Germline V gene data show CDR1 as MNHNS and CDR2 as SASEGT. The CDR3 totals 12 residues. Trimming cost V 3 bases and J 3 bases, with 3 bases left between them. Unique molecular identifiers were attached to individual cDNA molecules. One entry per CDR3 protein, called by TCRdb with MiXCR from the 5' RACE reads. The sample has roughly 50,000 distinct CDR3 sequences, 6.5% to 9.5% seen once. Remarks on this clonotype: As yet, its antigen is unknown.

The sequence derives from an adult who was a healthcare worker with PCR-confirmed SARS-CoV-2 infection or an uninfected control (not recorded which). Material: whole blood. This sequence joins TRBV6-1 and TRBJ1-5; no firm D call. The CDR3 is CASSEINQPQHF. CDR3 in DNA: TGTGCCAGCAGTGAGATCAATCAGCCCCAGCATTTT.